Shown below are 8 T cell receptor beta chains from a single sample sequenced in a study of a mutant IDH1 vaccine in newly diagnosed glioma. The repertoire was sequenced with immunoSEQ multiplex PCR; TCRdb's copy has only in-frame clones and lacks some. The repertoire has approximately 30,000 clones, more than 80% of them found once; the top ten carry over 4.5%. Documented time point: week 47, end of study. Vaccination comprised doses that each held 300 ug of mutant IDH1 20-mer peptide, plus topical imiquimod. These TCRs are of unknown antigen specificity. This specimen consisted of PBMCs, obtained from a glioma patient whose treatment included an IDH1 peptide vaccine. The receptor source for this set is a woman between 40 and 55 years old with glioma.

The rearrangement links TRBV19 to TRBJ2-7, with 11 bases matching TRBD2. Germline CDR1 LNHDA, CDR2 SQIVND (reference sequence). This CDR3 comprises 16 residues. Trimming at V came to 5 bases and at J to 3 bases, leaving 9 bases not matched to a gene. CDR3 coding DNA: TGTGCCAGTAGTTACCGACTAGCGGGAACATACTACGAGCAGTACTTC. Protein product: CASSYRLAGTYYEQYF. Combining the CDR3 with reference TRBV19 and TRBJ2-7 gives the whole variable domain DGGITQSPKYLFRKEGQNVTLSCEQNLNHDAMYWYRQDPGQGLRLIYYSQIVNDFQKGDIAEGYSVSREKKESFPLTVTSAQKNPTAFYLCASSYRLAGTYYEQYFGPGTRLTVT.

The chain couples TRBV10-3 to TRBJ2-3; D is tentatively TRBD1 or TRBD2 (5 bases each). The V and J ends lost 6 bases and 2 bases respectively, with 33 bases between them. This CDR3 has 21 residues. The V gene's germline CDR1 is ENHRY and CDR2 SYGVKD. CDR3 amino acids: CAIRAGNLVTPYWGNTDTQYF. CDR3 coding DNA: TGTGCCATCAGGGCAGGGAATCTGGTGACTCCCTACTGGGGGAACACAGATACGCAGTATTTT.

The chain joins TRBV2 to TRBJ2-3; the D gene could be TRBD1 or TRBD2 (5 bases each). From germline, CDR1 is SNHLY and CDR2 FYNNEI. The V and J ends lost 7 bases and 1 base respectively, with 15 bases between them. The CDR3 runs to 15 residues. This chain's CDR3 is CASTRGTARTDTQYF. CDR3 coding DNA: TGTGCCAGCACCAGAGGGACCGCCCGCACAGATACGCAGTATTTT.

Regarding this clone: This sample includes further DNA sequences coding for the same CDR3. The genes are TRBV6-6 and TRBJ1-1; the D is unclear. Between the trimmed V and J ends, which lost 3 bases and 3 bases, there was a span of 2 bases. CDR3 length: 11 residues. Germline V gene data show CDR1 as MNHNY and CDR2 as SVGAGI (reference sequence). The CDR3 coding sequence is TGTGCCAGCAGTTATTACACTGAAGCTTTCTTT. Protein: CASSYYTEAFF.

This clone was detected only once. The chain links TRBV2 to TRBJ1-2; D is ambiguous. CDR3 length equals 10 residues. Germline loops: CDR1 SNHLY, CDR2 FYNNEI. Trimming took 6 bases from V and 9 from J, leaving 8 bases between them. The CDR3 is CASSLRSYTF. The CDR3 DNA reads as TGTGCCAGCAGCCTAAGAAGCTACACCTTC.

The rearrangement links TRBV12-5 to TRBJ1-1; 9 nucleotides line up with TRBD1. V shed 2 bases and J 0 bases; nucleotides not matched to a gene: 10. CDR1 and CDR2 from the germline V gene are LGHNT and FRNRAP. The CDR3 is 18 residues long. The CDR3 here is CASGLTRTGAGLNTEAFF. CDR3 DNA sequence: TGTGCTAGTGGTTTGACTAGGACAGGGGCTGGTTTGAACACTGAAGCTTTCTTT.

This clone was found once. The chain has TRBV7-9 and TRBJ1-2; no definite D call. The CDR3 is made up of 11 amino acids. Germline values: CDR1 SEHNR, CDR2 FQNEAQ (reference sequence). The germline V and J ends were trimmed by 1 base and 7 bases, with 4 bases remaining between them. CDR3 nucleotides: TGTGCCAGCAGCTTAGTTTCTGGCTACACCTTC. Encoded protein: CASSLVSGYTF.

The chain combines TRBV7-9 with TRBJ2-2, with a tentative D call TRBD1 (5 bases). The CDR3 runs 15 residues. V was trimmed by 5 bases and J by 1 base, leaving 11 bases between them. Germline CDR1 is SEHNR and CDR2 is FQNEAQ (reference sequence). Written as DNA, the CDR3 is TGTGCCAGCAGCCCCAATAGGGGGAACACCGGGGAGCTGTTTTTT. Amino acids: CASSPNRGNTGELFF.